Each of the 5 T cell receptor beta chains below was sequenced from the same sample in a study of CXCR3-negative and CXCR3-positive naive CD8 T cells. Points from the study as a whole: In CXCR3-positive naive cells, the TRB CDR3s were more hydrophobic than in CXCR3-negative naive cells.

UMI labels and 5' RACE were used to prepare the TRB cDNA libraries. Reanalyzing the 5' RACE reads, TCRdb keeps one entry per CDR3 protein, without DNA. Its table records tens of thousands of distinct CDR3 sequences. These receptors have no identified antigens. The sample consisted of naive CXCR3+ CD8+ T cells from blood. Documented subset: CD45RO-CCR7+CD27+CD95- naive CD8+ T cells expressing CXCR3 (TNR3+). The receptor source for this set is a human donor in good health. Some clones in this sample may be carry-over from other donors' samples.

CDR3: CASSHRTESGANVLTF. V gene TRBV14 combines with J gene TRBJ2-6; TCRdb names TRBD1, which stays unverified in the absence of DNA. Germline CDR1 and CDR2: SGHDN and FVKESK. The CDR3 has 16 amino acids.

The rearrangement uses TRBV7-3 and TRBJ1-1. The germline gives CDR1 SGHTA, CDR2 FQGTGA. CDR3 length equals 16 residues. CDR3 region: CASSPSRPGPTTEAFF.

This chain connects TRBV28 to TRBJ2-7. Looked up from germline, CDR1 is MDHEN and CDR2 is SYDVKM. The CDR3 consists of 12 residues. CDR3 protein: CASSFPVREQYF.

V usage is TRBV4-3 and J usage is TRBJ1-1. The germline V gene encodes CDR1 LGHNA and CDR2 YSLEER. The CDR3 has 18 residues. This CDR3 reads CASSQDGQGGLENTEAFF.

The chain has TRBV2 and TRBJ2-7; absent DNA, TCRdb's TRBD2 call cannot be checked. CDR3 length: 14 residues. Germline CDR1 is SNHLY and CDR2 is FYNNEI. CDR3 sequence reads: CASSLGPNSYEQYF.